The clone carrying this TCR beta chain was counted many times. Preparation of the TCRbeta library was carried out with unique molecular identifiers. TCRdb re-called the PCR reads with MiXCR, one entry per CDR3 protein. The sample holds 440,000 or so distinct CDR3 sequences, under 13% seen once. This entry belongs to a study of T-cell reconstitution after alpha-beta-depleted transplantation in children. The clonotype originates from a human donor who donated a stem cell graft to a child with acute myeloid leukemia. This material consisted of PBMCs from the stem cell graft donor, taken from the stem cell graft.

CDR3 coding DNA: TGTGCCAGCAGCAAACAGGGATCCCCCCTCCACTTT. This gives the protein CASSKQGSPLHF. V usage is TRBV5-5 and J usage is TRBJ1-6, with a weak D call TRBD1 (6 bases). The ends were cut back, 4 bases at V and 13 bases at J, with 12 bases in the middle. This CDR3 contains 12 residues. CDR1 SGHKS and CDR2 YYEKEE come from the germline V gene (reference sequence).